The clone carrying this TCR beta chain was seen repeatedly, ten times or more. In TCRdb, the 5' RACE reads were re-called with MiXCR into one record per CDR3 protein. The sample has 72,000 or so distinct CDR3 sequences, 17% seen once; the top ten hold 15%. This entry is derived from a study of neurological immune-mediated disorders. The sequence was obtained from a middle-aged woman in good health. Sequencing was carried out using PBMCs.

CDR3 region: CSASVASRGDTEAFF. CDR3 in DNA: TGCAGTGCTAGTGTGGCTTCCCGGGGAGACACTGAAGCTTTCTTT. The gene calls are TRBV20-1 and TRBJ1-1; D unclear. The length of the CDR3 is 15 residues. Trimming removed 3 bases from V and 3 bases from J, with 17 bases in between. The germline gives CDR1 DFQATT, CDR2 SNEGSKA (reference sequence).